The 23 T cell receptor beta chains in this list originate from one sample, sequenced in a study of neurological immune-mediated disorders. Each CDR3 protein gets one entry after TCRdb re-called the 5' RACE reads with MiXCR. In the table there are 65,000 to 85,000 distinct CDR3 sequences, 3.2% of which are singletons. The specimen sequenced was PBMCs. The receptors derive from a woman aged 45-59 years with multiple sclerosis.

This clonotype was seen many times. This chain connects TRBV27 to TRBJ1-2; D remains unclear. The V and J ends lost 1 base and 0 bases respectively, with 12 bases between them. Germline V gene sequence: CDR1 MNHEY, CDR2 SMNVEV (reference sequence). CDR3 length equals 16 residues. CDR3 in amino acids: CASSLYPQVANYGYTF. As DNA, the CDR3 is TGTGCCAGCAGTTTATACCCCCAGGTAGCTAACTATGGCTACACCTTC.

This clonotype was counted a few times. A much bigger clone sits one base away, suggesting this may be a read error. This chain connects TRBV20-1 to TRBJ1-4; no firm D call. This CDR3 contains 13 residues. Looked up from germline, CDR1 is DFQATT and CDR2 is SNEGSKA (reference sequence). V shed 6 bases and J shed 7 bases, with 15 bases lying between them. The CDR3 loop is CSAYAAIGEKLFF. In DNA, the CDR3 is TGCAGTGCCTACGCCGCGATAGGTGAAAAACTGTTTTTT.

This clonotype was observed at least ten times. V is TRBV7-2 and J is TRBJ2-5, with 8 bases matching TRBD2. V gave up 5 bases and J gave up 6 bases; unmatched junction bases: 11. The CDR3 extends over 15 amino acids. Germline lookup yields CDR1 SGHTA and CDR2 FQGNSA. As DNA, the CDR3 is TGTGCCAGCAGCCTGGGGGCGGGAGGAGCACAGACCCAGTACTTC. Encoded protein: CASSLGAGGAQTQYF.

This clonotype occurred many times. V usage is TRBV28 and J usage is TRBJ2-3; D might be TRBD1 or TRBD2, each matching 6 bases. The germline V gene encodes CDR1 MDHEN and CDR2 SYDVKM. V dropped 6 bases and J dropped 5 bases, with 15 bases sitting between them. The CDR3 length is 14 residues. The CDR3 region is CASSVGGMRDTQYF. The CDR3 nucleotides are TGTGCCAGCAGCGTCGGGGGCATGAGAGATACGCAGTATTTT.

This clonotype was observed at least ten times. The V call is TRBV29-1, the J call TRBJ2-1; 11 bases match TRBD2. V lost 4 bases to trimming and J lost 2 bases; unmatched junction nucleotides: 7. The germline gives CDR1 SQVTM, CDR2 ANQGSEA. This CDR3 is built from 16 residues. The CDR3 is CSVGFGLAGAYNEQFF. CDR3 nucleotides: TGCAGCGTTGGGTTCGGACTAGCGGGCGCCTACAATGAGCAGTTCTTC.

This clonotype was seen ten or more times. J is TRBJ1-2 and V is TRBV20-1; TRBD1 is a possible D gene (6 bases). The CDR3 loop spans 12 amino acids. V lost 3 bases, J lost 1 base, and 6 bases lay in between. The germline V gene encodes CDR1 DFQATT and CDR2 SNEGSKA (reference sequence). CDR3 DNA sequence: TGCAGTGCTAGGGACAGTAACTATGGCTACACCTTC. Encoded protein: CSARDSNYGYTF.

This clonotype appeared many times. The V call is TRBV20-1, the J call TRBJ1-1, with D possibly being TRBD1 (5 bases). Germline V gene lookup returns CDR1 DFQATT and CDR2 SNEGSKA (reference sequence). The CDR3 is 16 amino acids. The V end lost 1 base, the J end lost 1 base, and 16 bases lay between the germline ends. The CDR3 sequence is CSARGTRSGRNTEAFF. CDR3 DNA: TGCAGTGCTAGAGGGACTAGGTCAGGGAGGAACACTGAAGCTTTCTTT.

This clonotype was seen repeatedly, ten times or more. This rearrangement joins TRBV7-6 to TRBJ2-1; the D gene is possibly TRBD1 (6 bases). V was shortened by 5 bases and J by 5 bases, with 13 bases between the two germline ends. The germline V gene has CDR1 SGHVS and CDR2 FNYEAQ. The length of the CDR3 is 14 residues. DNA for the CDR3: TGTGCCAGCAGCCTAAGACAGGCGAACAATGAGCAGTTCTTC. Its translation is CASSLRQANNEQFF.

The chain links TRBV5-1 to TRBJ2-5; D uncertain. In germline, CDR1 is SGHRS, CDR2 YFSETQ. The CDR3 consists of 13 residues. V was clipped by 0 bases and J by 1 base, with 4 bases between them. CDR3 sequence reads: CASSLVVQETQYF. The CDR3 DNA sequence: TGCGCCAGCAGCTTGGTTGTCCAAGAGACCCAGTACTTC.

The table lists this clonotype with many counts. This CDR3 reads CATHPRGGSYNEQFF. The CDR3 DNA follows: TGTGCCACCCACCCACGCGGGGGATCCTACAATGAGCAGTTCTTC. The rearrangement joins TRBV10-3 to TRBJ2-1, with 7 bases fitting TRBD2. CDR1 is ENHRY and CDR2 is SYGVKD in the germline V gene. The CDR3 is made up of 15 amino acids. The trim removed 10 bases at V and 1 base at J, leaving 10 bases unmatched.

Ten or more counts support this clonotype. The V call is TRBV5-1, the J call TRBJ2-2; 7 bases align to TRBD1. Looked up from germline, CDR1 is SGHRS and CDR2 is YFSETQ. There are 13 residues in the CDR3. The J segment lost 7 bases and the V segment lost 4 bases, leaving 4 bases of the junction unmatched. The CDR3 spells CASSLGTVGELFF. The CDR3 nucleotides are TGCGCCAGCAGCCTCGGGACAGTCGGGGAGCTGTTTTTT.

The table lists this clonotype with many counts. The chain uses TRBV20-1 and TRBJ2-1, with TRBD2 as a possible D gene (5 bases). Germline V gene sequence: CDR1 DFQATT, CDR2 SNEGSKA (reference sequence). Trimming took 6 bases from V and 0 from J, leaving 12 bases between them. This CDR3 region has 14 residues. This CDR3 reads CSARAANSYNEQFF. Written as DNA, the CDR3 is TGCAGTGCGAGGGCGGCGAACTCCTACAATGAGCAGTTCTTC.

This clonotype was seen repeatedly, ten times or more. CDR3 bases: TGTGCCATCAGCTCCGGGACAGGGGGCCTTTACAATGAGCAGTTCTTC. Translation gives CAISSGTGGLYNEQFF. V usage is TRBV10-3 and J usage is TRBJ2-1; 12 bases line up with TRBD1. The CDR3 is 16 residues long. Germline V gives CDR1 ENHRY, CDR2 SYGVKD. The junction had 7 bases not matched to a gene; V was cut back by 6 bases and J by 4 bases.

Relative to its sample, this clonotype is medium-sized. This chain joins TRBV7-2 and TRBJ1-2; tentative D call: TRBD1 (5 bases). The CDR3 runs to 16 residues. CDR1 SGHTA and CDR2 FQGNSA come from the germline V gene. Trimming shortened V by 2 bases and J by 4 bases, and 17 bases separated the two germline ends. This CDR3 is CASSLYPGQGGYGYTF. The CDR3 nucleotides read TGTGCCAGCAGCTTATACCCGGGGCAGGGAGGCTATGGCTACACCTTC.

In its sample, this clonotype was seen many times. The gene calls are TRBV12-3 or TRBV12-4 and TRBJ1-2; TRBD1 matches 8 bases. V was clipped by 6 bases and J by 2 bases; unmatched bases: 11. This CDR3 is built from 16 residues. The CDR3 nucleotides read TGTGCCAGCAGCCTAGGCGGAAGGACAGGGAACTATGGCTACACCTTC. Translating it yields CASSLGGRTGNYGYTF.

This clonotype was seen many times. The V call is TRBV7-8, the J call TRBJ2-7; the D is unclear. CDR1 and CDR2 from the germline V gene are SGHVS and FQNEAQ. The CDR3 length is 14 residues. Trimming pared 1 base from V and 5 bases from J, leaving 12 bases between. The CDR3 is CASSLDSGRNEQYF. The CDR3 nucleotides read TGTGCCAGCAGCTTAGACTCCGGACGGAACGAGCAGTACTTC.

This clonotype was recorded at least ten times. This sequence joins TRBV5-6 and TRBJ2-1; the match to TRBD2 covers 11 bases. V gave up 4 bases and J gave up 7 bases; unmatched junction bases: 22. The CDR3 is 20 amino acids. CDR1 and CDR2 (germline): SGHDT, YYEEEE. The CDR3 sequence is CASSNLLSGVTSGSTNEQFF. The DNA for the CDR3 is TGTGCCAGCAGCAACTTACTATCCGGGGTAACTAGCGGGAGTACGAATGAGCAGTTCTTC.

In its sample, this clonotype was seen a few times. V is TRBV7-6 and J is TRBJ1-2; D is ambiguous. Between the trimmed V and J ends, which lost 4 bases and 6 bases, there was a span of 18 bases. CDR3 length: 15 amino acids. In germline, CDR1 is SGHVS, CDR2 FNYEAQ. DNA for the CDR3: TGTGCCAGCAGCTACGATCCTTACCTGGGAGATGGCTACACCTTC. Protein product: CASSYDPYLGDGYTF.

This clonotype was observed many times. This chain joins TRBV2 and TRBJ1-2, with TRBD1 matching 8 bases. Germline CDR1 is SNHLY and CDR2 is FYNNEI. V was clipped by 8 bases and J by 5 bases; unmatched bases: 4. The CDR3 covers 12 residues. The chain's CDR3 is CASPDRAYGYTF. CDR3 DNA: TGTGCCAGCCCGGACAGGGCTTATGGCTACACCTTC.

This clonotype was counted at least ten times. CDR3 DNA sequence: TGCGCCAGCAGCGATGGGACTAGCGGGGGAGATACGCAGTATTTT. Translation: CASSDGTSGGDTQYF. This chain uses TRBV5-1 with TRBJ2-3; the match to TRBD2 covers 14 bases. The germline CDR1 and CDR2 sequences are SGHRS and YFSETQ. Trimming took 4 bases from V and 5 from J; bases not matched to a gene: 3. The length of the CDR3 is 15 residues. Combining the CDR3 with reference TRBV5-1 and TRBJ2-3 gives the whole variable domain KAGVTQTPRYLIKTRGQQVTLSCSPISGHRSVSWYQQTPGQGLQFLFEYFSETQRNKGNFPGRFSGRQFSNSRSEMNVSTLELGDSALYLCASSDGTSGGDTQYFGPGTRLTVL.

The chain recombines TRBV6-6 with TRBJ1-4; D gene uncertain. This CDR3 is built from 12 residues. CDR1 and CDR2 (germline): MNHNY, SVGAGI (reference sequence). V was cut by 8 bases and J by 7 bases, with 11 bases left in between. CDR3: CASGRLAEKLFF. In nucleotides, the CDR3 is TGTGCCAGCGGTAGGCTCGCTGAAAAACTGTTTTTT.

The rearrangement uses TRBV7-7 and TRBJ2-1; a possible D gene is TRBD2 (6 bases). Per germline, CDR1 SSHAT and CDR2 FNYEAQ (reference sequence). Trimming left V 5 bases short and J 5 bases short, with 10 bases between. The CDR3 extends over 13 amino acids. DNA of the CDR3: TGTGCCAGCAGCCCGGGACTCAACAATGAGCAGTTCTTC. Its protein product is CASSPGLNNEQFF.

This clonotype was found many times. The V gene is TRBV27, the J gene TRBJ2-2; 7 bases match TRBD2. Looked up from germline, CDR1 is MNHEY and CDR2 is SMNVEV (reference sequence). The CDR3 has 15 amino acids. With 8 bases clipped from V and 0 bases from J, the junction kept 6 bases outside the gene matches. Written as DNA, the CDR3 is TGTGCCAGCCCTGCGGGGGAGGCGAACACCGGGGAGCTGTTTTTT. Translation gives CASPAGEANTGELFF.